One and the same sample provided the 9 T cell receptor beta chains below, sequenced in a study of T cell repertoires in cytomegalovirus infection. These receptors have no known antigen. TCRdb redid the calling of the reads with MiXCR, one entry per CDR3 protein. The data contain roughly 87,000 distinct CDR3 sequences, about 29% of them seen just once; the ten biggest clones take up approximately 75%. The sample consisted of CD8+ T cells from cultured PBMCs, taken from culture after CMV antigen stimulation. The source is a human donor in good health (CMV status not recorded). Some clones in this sample may be carry-over from other donors' samples.

This clonotype showed up many times. The V and J genes are TRBV28 and TRBJ1-2, with TRBD1 identical over 7 bases. The V gene's germline CDR1 is MDHEN and CDR2 SYDVKM. This CDR3 is built from 14 residues. The V gene end was trimmed by 6 bases and the J gene end by 4 bases; junction bases not matched to a gene: 8. CDR3 DNA: TGTGCCAGCAGGGCGACCGGGACAGTCTATGGCTACACCTTC. It translates to CASRATGTVYGYTF.

The V and J genes are TRBV7-6 and TRBJ2-7; no firm D call. Germline values: CDR1 SGHVS, CDR2 FNYEAQ. The V end was cut by 1 base, the J end by 3 bases, with 16 bases between. CDR3 size: 16 residues. The CDR3 reads CASSLGSFWVSYEQYF. CDR3 coding DNA: TGTGCCAGCAGCTTAGGGTCCTTTTGGGTCAGCTACGAGCAGTACTTC.

This clonotype occurred a few times. The chain links TRBV20-1 to TRBJ1-2; the D is unclear. V was cut by 0 bases and J by 4 bases, with 15 bases left in between. Germline V lookup: CDR1 DFQATT, CDR2 SNEGSKA (reference sequence). The CDR3 extends over 15 amino acids. For the CDR3, the DNA is TGCAGTGCTAGAGACGCCCGGCAGGTTACCTATGGCTACACCTTC. Protein: CSARDARQVTYGYTF.

This clonotype appeared many times. The V call is TRBV7-9, the J call TRBJ2-1; TRBD1 agrees at 10 bases. This CDR3 comprises 20 residues. Losses at the gene ends were 3 bases for V and 0 bases for J; bases not matched to a gene: 14. Germline CDR1 and CDR2: SEHNR and FQNEAQ (reference sequence). In nucleotides, the CDR3 is TGTGCCAGCAGCTTTCCGGGACAGGGGCAAATATCTCCCTCCTACAATGAGCAGTTCTTC. Its translation is CASSFPGQGQISPSYNEQFF.

The chain combines TRBV7-6 with TRBJ2-5, with TRBD1 matching 7 bases. The CDR3 is 15 residues long. CDR1 SGHVS and CDR2 FNYEAQ come from the germline V gene. V gave up 7 bases and J gave up 5 bases; unmatched junction bases: 13. The CDR3 sequence: CASTISGGAWETQYF. The CDR3 DNA is TGTGCCAGCACGATCTCAGGGGGAGCATGGGAGACCCAGTACTTC.

The chain links TRBV27 to TRBJ2-1; TRBD2 matches at 8 bases. Per the germline V gene, CDR1 is MNHEY and CDR2 is SMNVEV (reference sequence). CDR3 length: 16 amino acids. The J segment lost 2 bases and the V segment lost 3 bases, leaving 6 bases of the junction unmatched. The CDR3 region is CASSFSQTSAYNEQFF. CDR3 DNA sequence: TGTGCCAGCAGTTTCTCTCAGACTAGCGCCTACAATGAGCAGTTCTTC.

The chain joins TRBV12-3 or TRBV12-4 to TRBJ1-1; D is undetermined. The V gene lost 3 bases and the J gene lost 1 base, with 9 bases spanning the gap. This CDR3 comprises 14 residues. In DNA form, the CDR3 reads TGTGCCAGCAGTTTCGACATCTCGAACACTGAAGCTTTCTTT. It yields the protein CASSFDISNTEAFF.

V is TRBV19 and J is TRBJ1-1, with D unclear. Germline-derived CDR1 and CDR2 are LNHDA and SQIVND (reference sequence). The germline V and J ends were trimmed by 5 bases and 1 base, with 11 bases remaining between them. The CDR3 has 14 residues. The chain's CDR3 is CASSARPANTEAFF. DNA of the CDR3: TGTGCCAGTAGTGCCCGCCCAGCGAACACTGAAGCTTTCTTT.

This chain links TRBV7-2 with TRBJ1-1; D is unclear. Per germline, CDR1 SGHTA and CDR2 FQGNSA. CDR3 length: 16 residues. V gave up 0 bases and J gave up 5 bases, with 16 bases separating them. The DNA of the CDR3 is TGTGCCAGCAGCTTAGCCCTTGGACCGGGCAAGACTGAAGCTTTCTTT. Residues: CASSLALGPGKTEAFF. The complete variable domain, with remaining parts taken from reference TRBV7-2 and TRBJ1-1, reads GAGVSQSPSNKVTEKGKDVELRCDPISGHTALYWYRQSLGQGLEFLIYFQGNSAPDKSGLPSDRFSAERTGGSVSTLTIQRTQQEDSAVYLCASSLALGPGKTEAFFGQGTRLTVV.